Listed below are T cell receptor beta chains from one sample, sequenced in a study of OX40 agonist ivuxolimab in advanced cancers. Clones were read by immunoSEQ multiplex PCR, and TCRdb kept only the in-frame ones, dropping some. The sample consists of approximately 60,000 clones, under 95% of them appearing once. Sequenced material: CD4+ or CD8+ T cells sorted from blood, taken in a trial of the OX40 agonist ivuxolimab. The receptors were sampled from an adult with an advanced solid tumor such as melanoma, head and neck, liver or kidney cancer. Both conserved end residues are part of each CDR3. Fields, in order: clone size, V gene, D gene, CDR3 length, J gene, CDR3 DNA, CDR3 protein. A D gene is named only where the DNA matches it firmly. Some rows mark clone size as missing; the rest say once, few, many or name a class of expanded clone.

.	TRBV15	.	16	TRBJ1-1	TGTGCCACCAGCAACGACGGGGCCCAAGACGCCACTGAAGCTTTCTTT	CATSNDGAQDATEAFF
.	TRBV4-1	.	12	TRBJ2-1	TGCGCCAGCAGCCAGACTGACAATGAGCAGTTCTTC	CASSQTDNEQFF
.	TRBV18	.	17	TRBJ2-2	TGTGCCAGCTCACCACGCTCTAACCAATGGGACACCGGGGAGCTGTTTTTT	CASSPRSNQWDTGELFF
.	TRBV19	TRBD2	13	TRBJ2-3	TGTGCCAGTAGTATAACTAGCGTTCATACGCAGTATTTT	CASSITSVHTQYF
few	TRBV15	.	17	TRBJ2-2	TGTGCCACCAGCAGAGATTCCTTGGACAGCCCCACCGGGGAGCTGTTTTTT	CATSRDSLDSPTGELFF
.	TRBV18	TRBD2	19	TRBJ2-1	TGTGCCAGCTCACCCGAAGAGACTAGCGGGAGGGGGTTTTACAATGAGCAGTTCTTC	CASSPEETSGRGFYNEQFF
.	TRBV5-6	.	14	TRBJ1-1	TGTGCCAGCAGCTTGAGGTGGATGAACACTGAAGCTTTCTTT	CASSLRWMNTEAFF
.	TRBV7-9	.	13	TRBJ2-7	TGTGCCAGCAGCTTAGATGAAGGCGACGAGCAGTACTTC	CASSLDEGDEQYF
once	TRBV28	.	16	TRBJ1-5	TGTGCCAGCAGTTTAATACAGGGAACAAGCAATCAGCCCCAGCATTTT	CASSLIQGTSNQPQHF
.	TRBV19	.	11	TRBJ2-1	TGTGCCAGTATCGGCCACAATGAGCAGTTCTTC	CASIGHNEQFF
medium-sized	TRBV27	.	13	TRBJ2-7	TGTGCCAGCTCGACCGGGACAACCTACGAGCAGTACTTC	CASSTGTTYEQYF
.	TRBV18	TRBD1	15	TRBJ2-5	TGTGCCAGCTCATCCGACAGGGGAATAATGGAGACCCAGTACTTC	CASSSDRGIMETQYF
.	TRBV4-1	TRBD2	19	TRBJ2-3	TGCGCCAGCAGCCAAAGGACTAGCGGGAGTACGACACCCACAGATACGCAGTATTTT	CASSQRTSGSTTPTDTQYF
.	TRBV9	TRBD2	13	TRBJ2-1	TGTGCCAGCAGTACCTCGTTGGGGGGAGGGAGGTTCTTC	CASSTSLGGGRFF
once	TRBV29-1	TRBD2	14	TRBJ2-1	TGCAGCGTTGGGGGGGTAGCGGGAGGCAATGAGCAGTTCTTC	CSVGGVAGGNEQFF
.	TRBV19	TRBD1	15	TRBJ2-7	TGTGCCAGTAGTACCCTAACAGGGGTCGGTTACGAGCAGTACTTC	CASSTLTGVGYEQYF
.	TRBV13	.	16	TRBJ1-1	TGTGCCAGCAGCCTCCCCCGGGACACTACGAACACTGAAGCTTTCTTT	CASSLPRDTTNTEAFF
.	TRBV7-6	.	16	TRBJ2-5	TGTGCCAGCAGCGACAACCTACGGGAGCAACAAGAGACCCAGTACTTC	CASSDNLREQQETQYF
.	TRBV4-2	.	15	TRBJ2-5	TGTGCCAGCAGCCAAGATAGGACAGCGCAAGAGACCCAGTACTTC	CASSQDRTAQETQYF
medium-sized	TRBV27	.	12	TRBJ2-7	TGTGCCAGCAGTTTGACAGGATACGAGCAGTACTTC	CASSLTGYEQYF
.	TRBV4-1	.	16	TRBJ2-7	TGCGCCAGCAGCCAAGGGGGTGTGGGACGGTCCTACGAGCAGTACTTC	CASSQGGVGRSYEQYF
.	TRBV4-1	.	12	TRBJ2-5	TGCGCCAGCGGAGGGCTCCAAGAGACCCAGTACTTC	CASGGLQETQYF
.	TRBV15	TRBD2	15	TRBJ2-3	TGTGCCACCAGCCCTCCCAGCGGGAGAACAGATACGCAGTATTTT	CATSPPSGRTDTQYF
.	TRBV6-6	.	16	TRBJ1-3	TGTGCCAGCAGTTACCTTCTTGCTAGCTCTGGAAACACCATATATTTT	CASSYLLASSGNTIYF
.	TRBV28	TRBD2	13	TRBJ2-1	TGTGCCAGCAGCACGACTAGCAGGAATGAGCAGTTCTTC	CASSTTSRNEQFF
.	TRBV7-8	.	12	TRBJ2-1	TGTGCCAGCAGCTTAGCCTCCTATGAGCAGTTCTTC	CASSLASYEQFF
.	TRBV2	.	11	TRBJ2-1	TGTGCCAGCGGGTGGGCCGCAGAGCAGTTCTTC	CASGWAAEQFF
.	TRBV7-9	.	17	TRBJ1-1	TGTGCCAGCAGCCACCCTGCGACGGGGGAAATTAACACTGAAGCTTTCTTT	CASSHPATGEINTEAFF
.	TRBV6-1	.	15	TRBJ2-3	TGTGCCAGCACCATTTCACTTACCGCCACAGATACGCAGTATTTT	CASTISLTATDTQYF
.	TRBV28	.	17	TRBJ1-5	TGTGCCAGCAGTTTAGAGCGGGACTCTCGGTTAAATCAGCCCCAGCATTTT	CASSLERDSRLNQPQHF
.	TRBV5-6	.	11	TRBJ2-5	TGTGCCAGCAGCTTGACTGAGACCCAGTACTTC	CASSLTETQYF
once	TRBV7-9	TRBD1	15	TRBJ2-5	TGTGCCAGCAGCCCCAGGACAGGGGTGGGAGAGACCCAGTACTTC	CASSPRTGVGETQYF
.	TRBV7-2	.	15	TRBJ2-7	TGTGCCAGCAGGGAAAATAGCGCTCCCTCCTACGAGCAGTACTTC	CASRENSAPSYEQYF
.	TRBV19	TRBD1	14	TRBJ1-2	TGTGCCAGTAGAGACGGGACAGTACTCTATGGCTACACCTTC	CASRDGTVLYGYTF
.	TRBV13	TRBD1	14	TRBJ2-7	TGTGCCAGCAGCAGCGAAGGGGGCCCCCCCGAGCAGTACTTC	CASSSEGGPPEQYF
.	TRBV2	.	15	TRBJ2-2	TGTGCCAGCAGTTTCCGGTCCAGTGGGGTCGGGGAGCTGTTTTTT	CASSFRSSGVGELFF
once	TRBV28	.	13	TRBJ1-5	TGTGCCAGCAGTTTACGGGGGTCTTGGCCCCAGCATTTT	CASSLRGSWPQHF
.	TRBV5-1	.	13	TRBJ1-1	TGCGCCAGCAGCCGAGCAGAGAACACTGAAGCTTTCTTT	CASSRAENTEAFF
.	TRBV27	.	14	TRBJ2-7	TGTGCCAGCAGAATCGCTGGGTCGGGCTACGAGCAGTACTTC	CASRIAGSGYEQYF
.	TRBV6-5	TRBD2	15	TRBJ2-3	TGTGCCAGCAGCCAACTAGCGGGAGGAAGGGATACGCAGTATTTT	CASSQLAGGRDTQYF
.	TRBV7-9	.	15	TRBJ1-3	TGTGCCAGCAGCTTAGCGGGGACATCTGGAAACACCATATATTTT	CASSLAGTSGNTIYF
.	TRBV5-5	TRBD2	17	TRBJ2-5	TGTGCCAGCACCGGCGACGGCGGGAGGGATGTCCAAGAGACCCAGTACTTC	CASTGDGGRDVQETQYF